The 11 T cell receptor beta chains below come from one sample, sequenced in a study of blood T cell repertoires in COVID-19. Profiled with immunoSEQ multiplex PCR; TCRdb holds only in-frame clones, not every one. The profile covers approximately 180,000 clones, with roughly 88% appearing a single time and roughly 15% taken by the ten largest. Specimen: PBMCs or T cells enriched from blood (not recorded which). The receptors derive from a man between 45 and 60 years old who had recovered from COVID-19.

The chain has TRBV7-9 and TRBJ1-6, with 8 nucleotides matching TRBD1. Germline V gene lookup returns CDR1 SEHNR and CDR2 FQNEAQ (reference sequence). Trimming took 1 base from V and 10 from J; bases not matched to a gene: 3. The CDR3 extends over 14 amino acids. The CDR3 protein is CASSLDRGGSPLHF. The CDR3 region has the DNA TGTGCCAGCAGCTTAGACAGGGGGGGATCACCCCTCCACTTT.

This sequence joins TRBV2 and TRBJ2-7, with TRBD1 matching over 12 bases. Germline assignment: CDR1 SNHLY and CDR2 FYNNEI. Losses at the gene ends were 6 bases for V and 6 bases for J; bases not matched to a gene: 12. The length of the CDR3 is 16 residues. CDR3 bases: TGTGCCAGCAGCCTCGGGACAGGGGGCGGAGGGGCCGAGCAGTACTTC. Its translation is CASSLGTGGGGAEQYF.

This sequence joins TRBV6-6 and TRBJ2-7; TRBD1 agrees at 7 bases. Unmatched junction bases numbered 6, after V lost 2 bases and J lost 2 bases. This CDR3 has 15 residues. The V gene's germline CDR1 is MNHNY and CDR2 SVGAGI (reference sequence). DNA for the CDR3: TGTGCCAGCAGTTACGGGCAGGGGACAGCCTACGAGCAGTACTTC. Translated, it gives CASSYGQGTAYEQYF.

The J gene is TRBJ1-6, the V gene TRBV7-9; TRBD1 aligns across 12 bases. V gave up 5 bases and J gave up 9 bases; unmatched junction bases: 5. The CDR3 spans 15 residues. The germline V gene has CDR1 SEHNR and CDR2 FQNEAQ (reference sequence). CDR3 loop: CASSQRDRGLSPLHF. CDR3 DNA: TGTGCCAGCAGCCAACGGGACAGGGGGCTTTCACCCCTCCACTTT.

V is TRBV11-3 and J is TRBJ2-1; D is uncertain. Germline CDR1 SGHNT, CDR2 YENEEA. Trimming stripped 1 base from V and 0 bases from J, with 7 bases between. The CDR3 runs 15 residues. The CDR3 region is CASSLGWSSYNEQFF. CDR3 nucleotides: TGTGCCAGCAGCTTAGGGTGGAGCTCCTACAATGAGCAGTTCTTC. Drawing the rest from reference TRBV11-3 and TRBJ2-1, the complete variable domain is EAGVVQSPRYKIIEKKQPVAFWCNPISGHNTLYWYLQNLGQGPELLIRYENEEAVDDSQLPKDRFSAERLKGVDSTLKIQPAELGDSAVYLCASSLGWSSYNEQFFGPGTRLTVL.

This clone was detected once. This chain links TRBV18 with TRBJ1-1, with 10 bases lining up with TRBD1. Germline values: CDR1 KGHSH, CDR2 LQKENI. The CDR3 is made up of 18 amino acids. V lost 3 bases and J lost 4; bases outside the gene matches: 14. CDR3 amino acids: CASSPPRGQGDVSTEAFF. The CDR3 nucleotides read TGTGCCAGCTCACCCCCCCGCGGACAGGGGGATGTTAGCACTGAAGCTTTCTTT.

This clone appeared once. This chain joins TRBV3-1 (or the pseudogene TRBV3-2) and TRBJ1-6; 10 bases agree with TRBD1. This CDR3 is built from 14 residues. With V trimmed by 8 bases and J by 9 bases, 7 bases remained unmatched. In germline, CDR1 is LGHDT, CDR2 YNNKEL (reference sequence). In DNA form, the CDR3 reads TGTGCCAGCGCACCCGGGACAGGGGTTTCACCCCTCCACTTT. It is translated as CASAPGTGVSPLHF.

The chain links TRBV15 to TRBJ2-1, with TRBD2 identical over 8 bases. The trim removed 0 bases at V and 10 bases at J, leaving 8 bases unmatched. This CDR3 is built from 15 residues. Looked up from germline, CDR1 is LNHNV and CDR2 is YYDKDF (reference sequence). The CDR3 loop is CATSRDLAGLAEQFF. The CDR3 DNA is TGTGCCACCAGCAGAGATCTCGCCGGACTAGCAGAGCAGTTCTTC.

There are a few counts of this clone. The chain employs TRBV4-1 and TRBJ2-6, with a weak D call TRBD2 (5 bases). The CDR3 sequence is 20 residues long. Germline-derived CDR1 and CDR2 are MGHRA and YSYEKL. V was shortened by 0 bases and J by 4 bases, with 22 bases between the two germline ends. CDR3 region: CASSQDLAGPGVGGANVLTF. CDR3 nucleotides: TGCGCCAGCAGCCAAGATTTAGCCGGGCCCGGGGTAGGGGGGGCCAACGTCCTGACTTTC.

The table lists this clone with a few counts. The rearrangement joins TRBV27 to TRBJ2-2, with D uncertain. CDR1 is MNHEY, CDR2 SMNVEV, per germline (reference sequence). V shed 5 bases and J shed 0 bases, with 13 bases lying between them. The CDR3 covers 16 residues. The CDR3 sequence: CASSPPADPNTGELFF. CDR3 in DNA: TGTGCCAGCAGTCCCCCCGCAGATCCGAACACCGGGGAGCTGTTTTTT.

This clone was seen repeatedly, ten times or more. V usage is TRBV5-5 and J usage is TRBJ1-4; maybe TRBD1 (5 bases). This CDR3 has 15 amino acids. The germline V and J ends were trimmed by 2 bases and 0 bases, with 8 bases remaining between them. Germline V CDR1 and CDR2: SGHKS, YYEKEE (reference sequence). CDR3 nucleotide sequence: TGTGCCAGCAGCTTAATGACAGCAACTAATGAAAAACTGTTTTTT. Its translation: CASSLMTATNEKLFF.